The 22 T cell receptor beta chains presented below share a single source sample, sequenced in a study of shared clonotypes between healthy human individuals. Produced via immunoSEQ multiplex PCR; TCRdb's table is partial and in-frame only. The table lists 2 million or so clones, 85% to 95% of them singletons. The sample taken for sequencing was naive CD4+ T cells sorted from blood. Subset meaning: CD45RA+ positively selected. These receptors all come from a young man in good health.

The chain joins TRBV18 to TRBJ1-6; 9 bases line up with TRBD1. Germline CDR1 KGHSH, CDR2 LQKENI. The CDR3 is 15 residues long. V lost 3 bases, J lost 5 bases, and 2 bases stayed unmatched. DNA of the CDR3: TGTGCCAGCTCACCGGACAGGGGAGATAATTCACCCCTCCACTTT. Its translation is CASSPDRGDNSPLHF.

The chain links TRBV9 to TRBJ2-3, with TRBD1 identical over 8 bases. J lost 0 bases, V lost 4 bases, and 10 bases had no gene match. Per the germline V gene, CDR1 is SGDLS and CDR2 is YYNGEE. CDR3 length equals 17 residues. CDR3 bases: TGTGCCAGCAGCCCCTGGGGGCGGGACAGGAGCACAGATACGCAGTATTTT. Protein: CASSPWGRDRSTDTQYF.

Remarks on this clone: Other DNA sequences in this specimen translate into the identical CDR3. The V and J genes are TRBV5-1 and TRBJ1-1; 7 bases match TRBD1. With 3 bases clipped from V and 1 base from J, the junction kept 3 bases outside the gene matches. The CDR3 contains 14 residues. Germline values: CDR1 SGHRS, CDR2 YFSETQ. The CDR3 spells CASSSDRANTEAFF. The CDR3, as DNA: TGCGCCAGCAGCTCCGACAGGGCGAACACTGAAGCTTTCTTT.

The CDR3 region has the DNA TGCGCCAGTGGGGGGATTGGAGAGACCCAGTACTTC. Translation gives CASGGIGETQYF. The V call is TRBV10-2, the J call TRBJ2-5, with D tentatively TRBD2 (6 bases). CDR1 and CDR2 (germline): WSHSY, SAAADI. The CDR3 spans 12 residues. V was trimmed by 9 bases and J by 4 bases, leaving 12 bases between them.

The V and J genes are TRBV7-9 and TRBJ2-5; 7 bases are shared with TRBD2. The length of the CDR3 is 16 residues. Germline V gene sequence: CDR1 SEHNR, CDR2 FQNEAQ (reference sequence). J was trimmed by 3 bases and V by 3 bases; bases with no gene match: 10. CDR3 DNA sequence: TGTGCCAGCAGCTTGGGGCTGCGGGAGTTAGAAGAGACCCAGTACTTC. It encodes CASSLGLRELEETQYF.

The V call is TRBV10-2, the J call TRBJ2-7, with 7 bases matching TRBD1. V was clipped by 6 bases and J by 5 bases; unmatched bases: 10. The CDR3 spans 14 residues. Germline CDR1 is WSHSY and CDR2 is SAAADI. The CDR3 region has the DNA TGCGCCAGCAGCGACGTGGTAGGGGGCCACGAGCAGTACTTC. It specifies CASSDVVGGHEQYF.

This CDR3 is CASRIRGGGEAFF. In nucleotides, the CDR3 is TGTGCCAGCAGGATCAGGGGAGGAGGTGAAGCTTTCTTT. This sequence joins TRBV6-5 and TRBJ1-1; D is perhaps TRBD1 (6 bases). V was trimmed by 6 bases and J by 7 bases, leaving 15 bases between them. The CDR3 runs to 13 residues. Germline V CDR1 and CDR2: MNHEY, SVGAGI.

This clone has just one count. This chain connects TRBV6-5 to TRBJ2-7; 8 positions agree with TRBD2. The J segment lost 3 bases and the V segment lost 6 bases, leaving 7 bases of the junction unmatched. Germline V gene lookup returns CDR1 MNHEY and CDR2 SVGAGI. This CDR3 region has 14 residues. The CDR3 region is CASSKGLGSYEQYF. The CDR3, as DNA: TGTGCCAGCAGCAAGGGACTAGGTAGCTACGAGCAGTACTTC.

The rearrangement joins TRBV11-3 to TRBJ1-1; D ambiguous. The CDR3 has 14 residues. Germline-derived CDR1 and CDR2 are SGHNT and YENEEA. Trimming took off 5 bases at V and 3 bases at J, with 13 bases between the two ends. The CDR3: CASSPSSGHTEAFF. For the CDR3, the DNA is TGTGCCAGCAGCCCCAGTAGTGGGCACACTGAAGCTTTCTTT.

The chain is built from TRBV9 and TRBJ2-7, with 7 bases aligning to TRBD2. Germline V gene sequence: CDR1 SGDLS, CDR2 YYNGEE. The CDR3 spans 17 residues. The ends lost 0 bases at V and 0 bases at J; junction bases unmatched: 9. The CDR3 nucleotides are TGTGCCAGCAGCGTAGGTTCCGGGGGGTCGGTCTCCTACGAGCAGTACTTC. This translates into CASSVGSGGSVSYEQYF.

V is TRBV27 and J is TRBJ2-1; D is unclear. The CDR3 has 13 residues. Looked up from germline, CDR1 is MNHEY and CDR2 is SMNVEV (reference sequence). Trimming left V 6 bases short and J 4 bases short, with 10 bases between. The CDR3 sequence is CASRTTVYNEQFF. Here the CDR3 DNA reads TGTGCCAGCAGGACGACTGTGTACAATGAGCAGTTCTTC.

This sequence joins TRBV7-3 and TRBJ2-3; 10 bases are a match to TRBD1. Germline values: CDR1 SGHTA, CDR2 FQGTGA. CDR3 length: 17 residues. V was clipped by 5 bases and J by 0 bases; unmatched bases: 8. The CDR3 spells CASSLEDRGTSTDTQYF. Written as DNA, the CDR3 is TGTGCCAGCAGCCTGGAGGACAGGGGGACTAGCACAGATACGCAGTATTTT.

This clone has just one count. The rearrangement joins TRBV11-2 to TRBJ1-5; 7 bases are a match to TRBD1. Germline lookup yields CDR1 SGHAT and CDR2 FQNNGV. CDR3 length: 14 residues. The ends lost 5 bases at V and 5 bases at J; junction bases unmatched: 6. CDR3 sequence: CASSQGTADQPQHF. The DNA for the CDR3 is TGTGCCAGCAGCCAAGGGACAGCCGATCAGCCCCAGCATTTT.

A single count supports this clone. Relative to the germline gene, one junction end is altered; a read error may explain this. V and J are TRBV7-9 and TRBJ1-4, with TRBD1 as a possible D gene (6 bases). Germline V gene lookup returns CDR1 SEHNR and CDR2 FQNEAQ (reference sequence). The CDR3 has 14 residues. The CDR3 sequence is CASSLAGADEKLFF. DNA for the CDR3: TGTGCCAGCAGCCTAGCAGGGGCGGATGAAAAACTGTTTTTT.

The CDR3 DNA reads as TGTGCCAGCTCACCACTCAACAGAGAAGAGACCCAGTACTTC. Translated, it gives CASSPLNREETQYF. The chain links TRBV18 to TRBJ2-5; D remains unclear. The V end lost 1 base, the J end lost 3 bases, and 9 bases lay between the germline ends. This CDR3 region has 14 residues. CDR1 KGHSH and CDR2 LQKENI come from the germline V gene.

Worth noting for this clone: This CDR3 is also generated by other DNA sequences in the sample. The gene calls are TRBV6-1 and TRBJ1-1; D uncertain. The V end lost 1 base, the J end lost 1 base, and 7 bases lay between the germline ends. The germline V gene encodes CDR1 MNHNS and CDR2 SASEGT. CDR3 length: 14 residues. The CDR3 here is CASSEGTGNTEAFF. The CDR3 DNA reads TGTGCCAGCAGTGAAGGGACGGGGAACACTGAAGCTTTCTTT.

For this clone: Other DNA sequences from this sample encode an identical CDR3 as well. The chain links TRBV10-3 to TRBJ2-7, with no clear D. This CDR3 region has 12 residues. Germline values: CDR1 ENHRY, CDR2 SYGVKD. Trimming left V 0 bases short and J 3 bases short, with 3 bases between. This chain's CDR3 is CAISESDYEQYF. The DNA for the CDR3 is TGTGCCATCAGTGAGTCCGACTACGAGCAGTACTTC.

The CDR3 sequence is CSAGQLEETQYF. The CDR3 region has the DNA TGCAGCGCAGGACAGTTAGAGGAGACCCAGTACTTC. The V call is TRBV29-1, the J call TRBJ2-5; TRBD1 might be the D (6 bases). This CDR3 contains 12 residues. Between the trimmed V and J ends, which lost 7 bases and 5 bases, there was a span of 14 bases. The V gene's germline CDR1 is SQVTM and CDR2 ANQGSEA.

The CDR3 DNA follows: TGTGCCAGCACCCTATATTTAGGGGCGACTGAAGCTTTCTTT. This codes for CASTLYLGATEAFF. This chain uses TRBV27 with TRBJ1-1; D might be TRBD1 (5 bases). V lost 7 bases to trimming and J lost 5 bases, with 17 bases between them. The CDR3 is 14 amino acids. In germline, CDR1 is MNHEY, CDR2 SMNVEV (reference sequence).

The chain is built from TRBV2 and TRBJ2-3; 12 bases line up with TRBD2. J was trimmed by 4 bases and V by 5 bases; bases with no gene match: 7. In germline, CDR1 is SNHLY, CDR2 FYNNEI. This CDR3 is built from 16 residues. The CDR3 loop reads CASSFDGLAGSDTQYF. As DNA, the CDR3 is TGTGCCAGCAGTTTCGATGGACTAGCGGGGTCAGATACGCAGTATTTT. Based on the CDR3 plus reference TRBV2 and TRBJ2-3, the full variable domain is EPEVTQTPSHQVTQMGQEVILRCVPISNHLYFYWYRQILGQKVEFLVSFYNNEISEKSEIFDDQFSVERPDGSNFTLKIRSTKLEDSAMYFCASSFDGLAGSDTQYFGPGTRLTVL.

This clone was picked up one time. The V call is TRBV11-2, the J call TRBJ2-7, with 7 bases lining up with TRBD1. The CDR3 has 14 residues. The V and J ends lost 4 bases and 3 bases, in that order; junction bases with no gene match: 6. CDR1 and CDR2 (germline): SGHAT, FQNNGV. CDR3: CASSSIQGFYEQYF. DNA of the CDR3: TGTGCCAGCAGCTCGATACAGGGGTTCTACGAGCAGTACTTC.

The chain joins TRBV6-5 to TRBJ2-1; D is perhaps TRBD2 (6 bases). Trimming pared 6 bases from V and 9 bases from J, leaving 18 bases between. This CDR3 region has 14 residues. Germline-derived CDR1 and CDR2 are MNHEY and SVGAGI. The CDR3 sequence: CASRASAGKGEQFF. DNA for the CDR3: TGTGCCAGCAGGGCCAGCGCGGGGAAGGGTGAGCAGTTCTTC.